This TCR beta chain was identified in a study of OX40 agonist ivuxolimab in advanced cancers. The study in broad terms: Ivuxolimab, which targeted the costimulatory receptor OX40 (CD134), was an agonistic, fully human IgG2 monoclonal antibody. Intravenous ivuxolimab was administered to patients every 2 weeks at six dose levels: 0.01, 0.1, 0.3, 1.5, 3 and 10 mg/kg. Partial responses occurred in three dose-escalation patients, of whom one had hepatocellular carcinoma and two had cutaneous melanoma. The purpose of peripheral TCRbeta sequencing was to test whether ivuxolimab changed TCR sequence diversity and led to clonal T-cell expansion. A male proportion of 82.7% and a mean age of roughly 58 years, ranging from about 23 to 90, were recorded for the dose-escalation cohort. Patients were allowed to have had prior anti-PD-1, anti-PD-L1 or anti-CTLA-4 therapy, and 40% of the dose-escalation patients had previously received checkpoint inhibitors. The paper describes the monotherapy dose-escalation part (N ≈ 51 patients) of the phase I trial of ivuxolimab. Among the roughly 50 dose-escalation patients, about 20 had hepatocellular carcinoma, roughly 15 melanoma, 9 renal cell carcinoma and 9 head and neck cancer. The investigation overall reported the following: After ivuxolimab, CD8+ T cells had more expanded clones than CD4+ T cells on average. Partial responders in the 0.1-3.0 mg/kg groups had among the lowest normalized peripheral clonal expansion, especially among CD8+ T cells. At doses of 0.1 to 3.0 mg/kg, clonal expansion of both CD4+ and CD8+ T cells in blood was seen between baseline and week 6. Which antigens the clonally expanded peripheral T cells were specific for was not determined. Low levels of normalized T-cell clonal expansion were also seen in some nonresponding patients.

To sequence the TCRbeta CDR3 region, genomic DNA was isolated from the sorted cells. The immunoSEQ Assay was used to sequence the TCRbeta CDR3 regions. The clones in this table, taken by TCRdb from immuneACCESS, are in-frame only. Not every clone is retained; where verified, under half of the shortfall comes from an unresolved V gene, and the cause of the rest is unknown. The sample contains 55,000 to 70,000 clones, roughly 84% of them found a single time. The ten largest clones take up roughly 1.9% of the sample. V is trimmed back by 6 bases and J by 0 bases, and the junction contains 6 bases that no gene match accounts for. The CDR3 goes from the cysteine to the phenylalanine over 15 residues. Solely the CDR3 DNA is kept, with 45 bases framed from the first base. From the germline V gene, CDR1 is SGHVS and CDR2 is FNYEAQ. The trial excluded patients who had a history of autoimmune disease or were on systemic immunosuppression. In every dose cohort, peripheral blood was drawn for TCR sequencing at baseline, cycle 4 day 1, and cycle 7 day 1. The samples were drawn from a first-in-human, open-label, multicenter phase I dose-escalation trial of ivuxolimab. Adults with locally advanced or metastatic head and neck squamous cell, hepatocellular, melanoma or renal cell carcinoma were enrolled in the trial. Before TCR sequencing, CD4+ T cells and CD8+ T cells were sorted from peripheral blood as separate populations.

In regard to this clone: Its antigen remains undetermined. One base away there is no much larger clone; base qualities are not given.

The clonotype originates from an adult with an advanced solid tumor such as melanoma, head and neck, liver or kidney cancer. Here the sequenced sample was CD4+ or CD8+ T cells sorted from blood, taken in a trial of the OX40 agonist ivuxolimab. The chain couples TRBV7-6 to TRBJ2-3; 7 nucleotides in the junction match TRBD1. The DNA sequence is as follows: TGTGCCAGCAGTCGGGACAGCTCTAGCACAGATACGCAGTATTTT. This sequence encodes CASSRDSSSTDTQYF.